The following is a TCR beta chain sequence with its context. This clonotype was detected ten times or more. Its target antigen remains unknown. Base qualities were left out, and no much larger clone turns up one base away. These data belong to a study of breast tumors, draining lymph nodes, adjacent tissues listed by TCRdb under 2016. The study in broad terms: The study compared TCR beta repertoires across tumor, adjacent nontumor tissue and axillary lymph nodes from breast cancer patients. In human breast cancer, the study set out to assess how tumor, surrounding tissue and draining lymph node repertoires relate to one another and whether T cells might be exchanged between them.

Sequencing was performed on an Illumina HiSeq 2000. TCR beta chain libraries were generated by multiplex PCR amplification. The amplified TCR beta chain products were analyzed by high-throughput sequencing. TCRdb reprocessed the public reads (quality trimming at Q25 with fastp, clone calling with MiXCR) and kept in-frame beta chains. Each record represents a unique CDR3 protein, reported with the most common genes and DNA among its rows. The table for this sample lists 80,000 to 130,000 distinct CDR3 sequences; over 20% of them were counted only once. The ten largest make up over 1% of the sample. Ends trimmed: V by 2 bases, J by 10 bases; bases unmatched to a gene: 7. The CDR3 numbers 14 residues from cysteine through phenylalanine. The CDR3 DNA has 42 bases and is translated from base 1. The lymph node samples were taken from the axillary draining lymph nodes of breast cancer patients. General study outcomes and caveats: Tumor and nontumor tissue repertoires were significantly more similar in luminal-like than in basal-like breast cancer. The conclusion that tumor T cells originate in lymph nodes was presented as consistent with a hypothesis rather than as directly demonstrated. Tumor T-cell repertoires showed less diversity than lymph node repertoires and more diversity than nontumor tissue repertoires, and tumor T-cell repertoires showed preferential V and J gene usage. A scenario in which most tumor T cells derive from the lymph node and then expand within tumor tissue was judged to be consistent with the data.

The receptor comes from a female donor with breast cancer. Some clones in this sample may be carry-over from other donors' samples. The sequencing sample was made of axillary lymph node tissue. The V and J genes are TRBV12-3 or TRBV12-4 and TRBJ1-4; a stretch of 7 junction bases matches TRBD1. The nucleotide sequence is given as TGTGCCAGCAGTTTACAGGGGGTTAGTGGAAAACTGTTTTTT. Its amino acids are CASSLQGVSGKLFF.